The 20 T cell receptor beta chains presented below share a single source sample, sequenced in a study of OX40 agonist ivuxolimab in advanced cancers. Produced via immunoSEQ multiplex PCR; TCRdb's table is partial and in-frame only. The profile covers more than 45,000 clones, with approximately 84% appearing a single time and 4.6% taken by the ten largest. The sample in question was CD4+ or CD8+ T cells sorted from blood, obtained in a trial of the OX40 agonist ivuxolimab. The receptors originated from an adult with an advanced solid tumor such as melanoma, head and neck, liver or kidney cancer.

The CDR3 region is CASSSTAMNTEAFF. Written as DNA, the CDR3 is TGTGCCAGCAGCTCCACAGCCATGAACACTGAAGCTTTCTTT. The chain combines TRBV7-6 with TRBJ1-1, with no clear D. This CDR3 spans 14 amino acids. Per the germline V gene, CDR1 is SGHVS and CDR2 is FNYEAQ. Trimming removed 4 bases from V and 0 bases from J, with 9 bases in between.

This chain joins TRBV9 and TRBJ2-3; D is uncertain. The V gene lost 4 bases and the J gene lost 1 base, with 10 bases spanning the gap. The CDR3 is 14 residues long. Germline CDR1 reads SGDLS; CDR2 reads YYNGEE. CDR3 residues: CASSTDPRTDTQYF. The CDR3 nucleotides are TGTGCCAGCAGCACGGACCCCCGCACAGATACGCAGTATTTT.

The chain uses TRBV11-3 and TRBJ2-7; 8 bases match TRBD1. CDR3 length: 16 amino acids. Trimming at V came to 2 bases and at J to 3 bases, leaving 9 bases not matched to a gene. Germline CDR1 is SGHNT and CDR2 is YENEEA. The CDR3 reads CASSLQGGQGHYEQYF. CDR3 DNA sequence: TGTGCCAGCAGCTTACAGGGCGGACAGGGACACTACGAGCAGTACTTC.

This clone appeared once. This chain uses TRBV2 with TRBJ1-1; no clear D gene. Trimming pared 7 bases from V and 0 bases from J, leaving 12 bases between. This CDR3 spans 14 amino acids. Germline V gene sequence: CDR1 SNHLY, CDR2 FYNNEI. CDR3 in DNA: TGTGCCAGCACCACAGACCGAATGAACACTGAAGCTTTCTTT. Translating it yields CASTTDRMNTEAFF.

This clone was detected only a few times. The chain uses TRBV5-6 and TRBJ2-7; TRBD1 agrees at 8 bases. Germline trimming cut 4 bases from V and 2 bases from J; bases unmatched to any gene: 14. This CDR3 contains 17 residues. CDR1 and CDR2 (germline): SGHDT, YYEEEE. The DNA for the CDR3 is TGTGCCAGCAGCGGGGACCACCGGGACAGGAGAACCTACGAGCAGTACTTC. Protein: CASSGDHRDRRTYEQYF.

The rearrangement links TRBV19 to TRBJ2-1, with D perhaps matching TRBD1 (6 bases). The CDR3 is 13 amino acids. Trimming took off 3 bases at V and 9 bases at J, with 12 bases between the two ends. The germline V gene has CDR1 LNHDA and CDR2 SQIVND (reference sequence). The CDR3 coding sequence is TGTGCCAGTAGTATTCCAGGGGCGCGTGAGCAGTTCTTC. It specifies CASSIPGAREQFF.

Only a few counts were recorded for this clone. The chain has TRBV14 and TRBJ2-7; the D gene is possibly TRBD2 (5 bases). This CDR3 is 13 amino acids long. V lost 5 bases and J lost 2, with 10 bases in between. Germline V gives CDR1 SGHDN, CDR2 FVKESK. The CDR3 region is CASSSTITYEQYF. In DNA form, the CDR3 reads TGTGCCAGCAGCTCGACTATTACCTACGAGCAGTACTTC.

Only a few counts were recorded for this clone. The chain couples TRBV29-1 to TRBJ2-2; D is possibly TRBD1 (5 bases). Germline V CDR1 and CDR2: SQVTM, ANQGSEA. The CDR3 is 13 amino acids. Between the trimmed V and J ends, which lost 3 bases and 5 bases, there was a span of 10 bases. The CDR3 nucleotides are TGCAGCGTTGACAGGGTTGGAACCGGGGAGCTGTTTTTT. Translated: CSVDRVGTGELFF.

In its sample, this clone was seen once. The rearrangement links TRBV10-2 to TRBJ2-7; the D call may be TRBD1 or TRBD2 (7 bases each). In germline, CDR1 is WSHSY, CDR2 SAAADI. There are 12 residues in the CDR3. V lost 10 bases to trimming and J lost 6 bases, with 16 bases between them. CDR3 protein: CATGEGQREQYF. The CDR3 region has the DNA TGCGCCACCGGGGAGGGACAGCGCGAGCAGTACTTC.

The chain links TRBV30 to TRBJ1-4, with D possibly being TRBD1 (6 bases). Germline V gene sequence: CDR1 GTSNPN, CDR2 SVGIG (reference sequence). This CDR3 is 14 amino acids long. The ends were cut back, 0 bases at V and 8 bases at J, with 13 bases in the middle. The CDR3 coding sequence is TGTGCCTGGAGTGTACGGGGGGCAGGGGAAAAACTGTTTTTT. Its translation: CAWSVRGAGEKLFF.

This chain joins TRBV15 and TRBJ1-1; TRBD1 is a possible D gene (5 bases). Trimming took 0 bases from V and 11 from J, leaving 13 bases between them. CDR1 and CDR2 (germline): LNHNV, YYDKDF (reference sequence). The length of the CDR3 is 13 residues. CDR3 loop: CATSREQGRAAFF. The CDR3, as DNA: TGTGCCACCAGCAGAGAGCAGGGTCGAGCCGCTTTCTTT.

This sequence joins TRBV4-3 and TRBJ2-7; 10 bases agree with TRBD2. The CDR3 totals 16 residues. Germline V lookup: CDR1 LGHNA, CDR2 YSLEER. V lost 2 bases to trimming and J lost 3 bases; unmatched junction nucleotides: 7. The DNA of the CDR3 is TGCGCCAGCAGCCAATTCGGACTAGCGGAGGACTACGAGCAGTACTTC. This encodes CASSQFGLAEDYEQYF.

The chain's CDR3 is CATPPQGIPSDEQYF. The CDR3 DNA is TGCGCCACCCCCCCCCAGGGGATCCCCTCAGACGAGCAGTACTTC. The chain recombines TRBV10-1 with TRBJ2-7; perhaps TRBD1 as D (6 bases). This CDR3 has 15 residues. CDR1 and CDR2 (germline): WNHNN, SYGVQD (reference sequence). Between the trimmed V and J ends, which lost 10 bases and 5 bases, there was a span of 24 bases.

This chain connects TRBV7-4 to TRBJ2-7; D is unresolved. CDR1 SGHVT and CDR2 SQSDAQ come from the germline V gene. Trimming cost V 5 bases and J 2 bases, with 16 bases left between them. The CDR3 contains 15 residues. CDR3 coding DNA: TGTGCCAGCAGCCCCATGGACGATCCCACCTACGAGCAGTACTTC. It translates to CASSPMDDPTYEQYF.

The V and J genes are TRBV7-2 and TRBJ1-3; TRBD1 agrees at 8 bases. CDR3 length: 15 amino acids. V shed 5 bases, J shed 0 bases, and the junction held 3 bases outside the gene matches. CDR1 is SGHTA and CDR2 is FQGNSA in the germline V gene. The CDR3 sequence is CASSPTGGSGNTIYF. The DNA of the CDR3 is TGTGCCAGCAGCCCTACAGGGGGCTCTGGAAACACCATATATTTT.

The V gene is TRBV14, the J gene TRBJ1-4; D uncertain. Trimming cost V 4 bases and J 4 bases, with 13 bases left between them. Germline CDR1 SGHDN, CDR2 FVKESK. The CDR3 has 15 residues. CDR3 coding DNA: TGTGCCAGCAGCCCAGGTGGCGACCGTAATGAAAAACTGTTTTTT. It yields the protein CASSPGGDRNEKLFF.

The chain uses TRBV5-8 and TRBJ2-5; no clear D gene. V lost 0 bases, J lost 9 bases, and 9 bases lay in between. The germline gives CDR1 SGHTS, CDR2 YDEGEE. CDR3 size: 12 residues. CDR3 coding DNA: TGTGCCAGCAGCTTGGGGGGATTCGCCCAGTACTTC. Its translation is CASSLGGFAQYF.

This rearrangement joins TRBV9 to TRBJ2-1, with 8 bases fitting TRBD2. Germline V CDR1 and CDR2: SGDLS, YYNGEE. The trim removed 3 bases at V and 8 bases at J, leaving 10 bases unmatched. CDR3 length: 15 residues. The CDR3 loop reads CASSATSERGYEQFF. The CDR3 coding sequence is TGTGCCAGCAGCGCGACTAGCGAGCGGGGTTATGAGCAGTTCTTC.

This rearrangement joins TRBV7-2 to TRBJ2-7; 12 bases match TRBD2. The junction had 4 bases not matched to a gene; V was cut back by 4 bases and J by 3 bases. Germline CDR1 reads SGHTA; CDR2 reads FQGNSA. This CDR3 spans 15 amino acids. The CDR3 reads CASSSSGRANYEQYF. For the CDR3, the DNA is TGTGCCAGCAGCTCTAGCGGGAGGGCCAACTACGAGCAGTACTTC. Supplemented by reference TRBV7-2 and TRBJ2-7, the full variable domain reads GAGVSQSPSNKVTEKGKDVELRCDPISGHTALYWYRQSLGQGLEFLIYFQGNSAPDKSGLPSDRFSAERTGGSVSTLTIQRTQQEDSAVYLCASSSSGRANYEQYFGPGTRLTVT.

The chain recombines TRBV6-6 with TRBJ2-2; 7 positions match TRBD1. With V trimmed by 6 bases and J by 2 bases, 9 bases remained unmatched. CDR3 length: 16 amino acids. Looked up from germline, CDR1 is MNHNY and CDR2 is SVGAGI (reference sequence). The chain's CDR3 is CASRHPGTVNTGELFF. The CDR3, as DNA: TGTGCCAGCAGGCACCCCGGGACAGTCAACACCGGGGAGCTGTTTTTT.